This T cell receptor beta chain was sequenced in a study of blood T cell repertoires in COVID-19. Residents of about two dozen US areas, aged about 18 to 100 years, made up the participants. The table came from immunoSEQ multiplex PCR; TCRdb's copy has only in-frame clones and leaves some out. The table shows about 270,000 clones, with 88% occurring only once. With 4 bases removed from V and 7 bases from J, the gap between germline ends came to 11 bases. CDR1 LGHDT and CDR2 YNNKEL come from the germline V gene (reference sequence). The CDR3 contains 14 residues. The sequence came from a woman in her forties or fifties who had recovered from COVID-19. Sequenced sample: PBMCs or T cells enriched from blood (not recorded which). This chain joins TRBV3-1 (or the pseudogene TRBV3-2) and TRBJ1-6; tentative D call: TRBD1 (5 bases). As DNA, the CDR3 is TGTGCCAGCAGCCGTACAGGTTCCAATTCACCCCTCCACTTT. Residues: CASSRTGSNSPLHF.